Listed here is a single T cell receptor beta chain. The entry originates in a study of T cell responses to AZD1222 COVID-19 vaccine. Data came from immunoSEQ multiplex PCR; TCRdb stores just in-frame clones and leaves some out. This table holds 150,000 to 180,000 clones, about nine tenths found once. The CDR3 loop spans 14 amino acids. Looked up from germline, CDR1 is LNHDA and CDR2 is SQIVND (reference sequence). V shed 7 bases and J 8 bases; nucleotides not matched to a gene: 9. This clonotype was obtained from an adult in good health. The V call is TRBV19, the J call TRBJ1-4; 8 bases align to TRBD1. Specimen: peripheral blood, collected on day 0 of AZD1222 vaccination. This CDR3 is CASTRTGPSEKLFF. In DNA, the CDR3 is TGTGCCAGTACCAGGACAGGGCCTTCAGAAAAACTGTTTTTT. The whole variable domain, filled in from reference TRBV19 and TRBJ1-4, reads DGGITQSPKYLFRKEGQNVTLSCEQNLNHDAMYWYRQDPGQGLRLIYYSQIVNDFQKGDIAEGYSVSREKKESFPLTVTSAQKNPTAFYLCASTRTGPSEKLFFGSGTQLSVL.